These T cell receptor beta chains were read from a single sample in a study of blood T cell repertoires in COVID-19. The assay was immunoSEQ multiplex PCR, and TCRdb's table has in-frame clones only and misses some. The sample lists around 300,000 clones, 85% to 90% occurring once. Sequenced input: peripheral blood. Receptors originate from a woman in her twenties or thirties with COVID-19, enrolled during active disease. The CDR3 runs from the conserved cysteine through the conserved F or W. D genes are given only for firm matches. The listing skips clone size in some rows; elsewhere it reads once, few, many or a size class.

NA	TRBV7-9	NA	TRBJ2-2	TGTGCCAGCAGCTTAGGGCGGGACACCGGGGAGCTGTTTTTT	CASSLGRDTGELFF
NA	TRBV3-1/TRBV3-2	NA	TRBJ1-2	TGTGCCAGCAGCCAAGTCCTTGACTTCGAGGCTCCAACTAATGGCTACACCTTC	CASSQVLDFEAPTNGYTF
NA	TRBV19	NA	TRBJ1-2	TGTGCCAGTAGCCGCGGTCCTGGCTACACCTTC	CASSRGPGYTF
NA	TRBV30	TRBD1	TRBJ1-2	TGTGCCTGTTGGACAGGGGAGGACTATGGCTACACCTTC	CACWTGEDYGYTF
NA	TRBV7-7	NA	TRBJ2-7	TGTGCCAGCAGCTTATCCAGAGGGGGCGAGCAGTACTTC	CASSLSRGGEQYF
NA	TRBV6-2/TRBV6-3	TRBD2	TRBJ2-1	TGTGCCAGCAGTCAAAGCGGGAGGGCCTTTGATGAGCAGTTCTTC	CASSQSGRAFDEQFF
NA	TRBV6-5	NA	TRBJ2-7	TGTGCCAGCAGTTACTCGATCGGACATCGGACGTACGAGCAGTACTTC	CASSYSIGHRTYEQYF
NA	TRBV7-9	NA	TRBJ1-1	TGTGCCAGCAGCGCTGATTGGACAGAAGAGGAAGCTTTCTTT	CASSADWTEEEAFF
once	TRBV6-5	NA	TRBJ1-1	TGTGCCAGCCTGCCGGGGATGAACACTGAAGCTTTCTTT	CASLPGMNTEAFF
NA	TRBV20-1	TRBD1	TRBJ2-5	TGCAGTGCGGACAGGGGGGAGACCCAGTACTTC	CSADRGETQYF
NA	TRBV29-1	TRBD1	TRBJ1-2	TGCAGCGTTGTCCCCGGGACAGGAGGCTACACCTTC	CSVVPGTGGYTF
NA	TRBV14	NA	TRBJ1-2	TGTGCCAGCAGCCGCCTACAGGGCCCCTATGGCTACACCTTC	CASSRLQGPYGYTF
NA	TRBV5-4	NA	TRBJ2-7	TGTGCCAGCAGCGAAGCGGCTGGGAGGCACTACGAGCAGTACTTC	CASSEAAGRHYEQYF
NA	TRBV5-1	TRBD2	TRBJ2-3	TGCGCCAGCAGCTTGATGGGCGGGAGAGTCCGGTCGACAGATACGCAGTATTTT	CASSLMGGRVRSTDTQYF
NA	TRBV28	TRBD1	TRBJ2-7	TGTGCCAGCAGTGAATTCCGGGACAGGGCCGCCTACGAGCAGTACTTC	CASSEFRDRAAYEQYF
NA	TRBV20-1	TRBD2	TRBJ2-2	TGCAGTGCTAGTCTAGCGGCGAACACCGGGGAGCTGTTTTTT	CSASLAANTGELFF
once	TRBV13	TRBD1	TRBJ1-1	TGTGCCAGCAGCTGGACGCGACAGGGGGCCGGTGGTTTCTTT	CASSWTRQGAGGFF
NA	TRBV28	TRBD1	TRBJ1-1	TGTGCCAGCAGTTTGAGACAGGGGAAAGCTTTCTTT	CASSLRQGKAFF
NA	TRBV2	NA	TRBJ1-2	TGTGCCAGCAGCGATACCAGGGCTAACTATGGCTACACCTTC	CASSDTRANYGYTF
NA	TRBV5-6	NA	TRBJ2-7	TGTGCCAGCAGCTTGCTAGAAACCTACGAGCAGTACTTC	CASSLLETYEQYF